This is a list of T cell receptor beta chains from one sample in a study of radiation and T cells in renal cell carcinoma. This table comes from immunoSEQ multiplex PCR, and its TCRdb copy is limited to in-frame clones, with some not included. This sample has about 120,000 clones, with roughly four fifths found just once. The sample here was blood, taken from a patient whose treatment included radiotherapy and nephrectomy. All receptors derive from a man in his forties or fifties with renal cell carcinoma. The CDR3 runs from the conserved cysteine through the conserved F or W. The size of a clone is reported for some rows only, either as once, few or many, or as a class for expanded clones.

- | TRBJ1-3 | TRBV15 | CATRGAPGNTIYF
- | TRBJ2-1 | TRBV2 | CASRAGPNNEQFF
- | TRBJ1-6 | TRBV9 | CASSAGGPSNNSPLHF
- | TRBJ1-2 | TRBV5-7 | CASSLAWDQNYGYTF
once | TRBJ1-3 | TRBV27 | CASSLRGIGGNTIYF
- | TRBJ2-2 | TRBV2 | CASSEERTGVSGELFF
- | TRBJ1-5 | TRBV14 | CASSQGWGQPQHF
- | TRBJ2-3 | TRBV28 | CASSSGDRTYTQYF
- | TRBJ1-2 | TRBV30 | CAWSLSYGYTF
- | TRBJ1-1 | TRBV11-1 | CASIDDRGVEAFF
- | TRBJ2-2 | TRBV6-5 | CASSSLAGGPTGELFF
- | TRBJ1-5 | TRBV19 | CAVKQGDQPQHF
- | TRBJ2-5 | TRBV5-1 | CASSGSSQETQYF
- | TRBJ1-1 | TRBV6-5 | CASSYRPPNTEAFF
- | TRBJ2-1 | TRBV28 | CASSMWGGPYNEQFF
- | TRBJ2-3 | TRBV5-1 | CASSILAGANTDTQYF
- | TRBJ1-4 | TRBV6-5 | CASRKGQGKEKLFF
few | TRBJ2-5 | TRBV5-6 | CASSGFWGGALMETQYF
- | TRBJ2-7 | TRBV7-9 | CASSKTAGGYEQYF
- | TRBJ1-6 | TRBV7-3 | CASSLYGLNSPLHF
- | TRBJ2-2 | TRBV7-8 | CASRRAAGGLTGELFF
- | TRBJ1-2 | TRBV7-9 | CASSFEGQYSYGYTF
- | TRBJ1-5 | TRBV7-2 | CASSSWQGHQPQHF
- | TRBJ1-1 | TRBV6-4 | CASSVTGSGATEAFF
once | TRBJ2-4 | TRBV19 | CASSAHQEVNIQYF
- | TRBJ1-3 | TRBV2 | CASSDRTGAGNTIYF
- | TRBJ1-2 | TRBV28 | CASSLWGTEYGYTF
- | TRBJ2-7 | TRBV11-2 | CASSPNPDSYEQYF
- | TRBJ2-6 | TRBV6-5 | CASSYSGAWANVLTF
- | TRBJ1-4 | TRBV28 | CASSSSTQKLFF
- | TRBJ1-2 | TRBV5-6 | CASSLGGSIGRYGYTF
- | TRBJ1-5 | TRBV29-1 | CSVREGLDQPQHF
- | TRBJ1-5 | TRBV6-5 | CASRRQGSNQPQHF
- | TRBJ2-7 | TRBV6-6 | CASDRDGVRQYF
- | TRBJ1-2 | TRBV28 | CASSFQLGYTF
- | TRBJ1-1 | TRBV12-5 | CASGLGWGAFF
- | TRBJ2-3 | TRBV10-3 | CAISERQGVTDTQYF
few | TRBJ1-3 | TRBV9 | CASSDGVGNTIYF
- | TRBJ2-3 | TRBV10-3 | CAISSSNTGVRTDTQYF
once | TRBJ1-1 | TRBV28 | CASRRTGNTEAFF
- | TRBJ2-7 | TRBV4-1 | CASSQGTGTGLGEQYF
- | TRBJ1-2 | TRBV28 | CASSSDSFYGYTF
- | TRBJ2-2 | TRBV10-3 | CAISDPRAGELFF